This T cell receptor beta chain appears in the sequencing data of a study of shared clonotypes between healthy human individuals (TCRdb year 2020). Context from the whole study: A couple of women and a few men aged 18 to 49 years were included in the cohort. Per donor, three plates each were used for CD4 naive and CD4 memory, two for CD8 naive, and one for CD8 memory. The study deeply sequenced blood TCR repertoires of several healthy adults to estimate repertoire size and the extent of clonotype sharing between individuals. Libraries were prepared and TCR repertoires were sequenced by different laboratories using diverse techniques, in order to increase sequencing depth and limit assay-specific biases. Between about 0.94 and 8.9 billion PBMCs per donor were obtained by leukapheresis.

The donors were healthy, HIV-negative adults who had no recently reported acute infections or vaccinations. Every donor was a Caucasian adult living in Nashville, Tennessee, USA. Magnetic negative selection was used to enrich CD4+ T cells, after which naive cells were positively selected on CD45RA and the negative fraction became the memory subset. Blood was collected by leukapheresis, and PBMCs were isolated by Ficoll-Histopaque density gradient centrifugation and then cryopreserved in liquid nitrogen vapor phase. Analytical flow cytometry was used to check the purity and quantity of each magnetically sorted T cell population. Genomic DNA was isolated from each sorted fraction and quantified by UV absorbance on a Nanodrop 2000c. This clone has only a few counts. The target of this receptor is not known. No quality values exist for individual bases; no much larger clone is one base distant. Overall study outcomes, separate from this receptor: Rarefaction of sorted-subset datasets indicated incomplete sequencing despite the large sequencing depth. Sampling was restricted to blood, and TCR repertoires in tissue are likely to differ from TCR repertoires in blood. Sharing across a few donors was observed for roughly 5% of naive CD4, around 3.5% of naive CD8, roughly 2.3% of memory CD4, and around 0.42% of memory CD8 clonotypes. The genetic and exposure-history diversity represented was limited by the small number of donors. Clonotypes shared by all four sorted-subset donors showed higher generation probabilities than non-shared clonotypes. Estimated clonotype richness was generally larger for naive than for memory subsets. Pairwise subsampling led to the expectation that sequencing depth would affect the degree of clonotype sharing among donors.

The germline V and J ends show losses of 5 bases and 7 bases respectively, and no gene match explains 7 bases of the junction. Reading from cysteine to phenylalanine, the CDR3 counts 14 amino acids. Only the CDR3 DNA is retained, 42 bases long and in frame from the first base. In the germline V gene (reference sequence), CDR1 corresponds to SEHNR and CDR2 to FQNEAQ. Using the deep immunoSEQ assay, TCR CDR3 regions were amplified from genomic DNA by multiplex PCR. Extracted genomic DNA from each cell subset was spread evenly across all wells of several immunoSEQ 96-well plates, with each plate serving as a replicate. Each replicate PCR for sorted subsets received about 0.2 ug genomic DNA, equal to roughly 30,000 T cell genomes. Purified libraries were measured with a Qubit 3.0 fluorometer, size-checked on a Bioanalyzer 2100, and measured again with the KAPA Library Quantification kit. Every immunoSEQ 96-well plate was sequenced on a dedicated single-read 150-cycle Illumina NextSeq 550 flow cell. Per the authors' processing: Because only junctional sequences without quality scores were contained in the immunoSEQ output, filtering matching that applied to full-length reads could not be performed. Sequences were annotated with PyIR, a Python wrapper for IgBLAST v1.9, and V/J genes and CDR3 were assigned using IMGT germline references. Reads were removed for weak V/J assignments (E-value above 1e-6), missing CDR3, stop codons, out-of-frame junctions, or ambiguous translated residues. V3J clonotypes were defined as sequences sharing the same inferred V gene, J gene, and CDR3 amino acid sequence. To compute the percentage overlap between repertoires, the number of shared unique clonotypes was divided by the size of the smaller repertoire. RTK rarefaction, the Chao1 estimator, and Recon v2.1 estimates of unobserved clonotypes were used to assess repertoire richness. Generation probabilities for all TCRbeta clonotypes obtained by the gDNA method from several donors were computed using OLGA. The table was pulled from immuneACCESS by TCRdb, which kept in-frame rearrangements only. Such tables lose some clones; where checked, under half of the loss comes from unresolved V genes, and the rest has no known cause. That table gives V, J and clone size, and the DNA gave D and trimming. For this sample there are approximately 720,000 clones; approximately 79% appear just once. Less than 2% of the sample belongs to the ten largest clones.

What was sequenced was memory CD4+ T cells sorted from blood. What this sample's cell subset or site label stands for: CD45RA-negative fraction. The chain joins TRBV7-9 to TRBJ1-4; 7 central nucleotides agree with TRBD1. This clonotype was sampled from a woman in her 30s in good health. CDR3 loop: CASSLQGTGEKLFF. The DNA sequence is TGTGCCAGCAGCCTACAGGGGACGGGTGAAAAACTGTTTTTT. The CDR3, completed at both ends by the reference TRBV7-9 and TRBJ1-4 genes, gives the full variable domain DTGVSQNPRHKITKRGQNVTFRCDPISEHNRLYWYRQTLGQGPEFLTYFQNEAQLEKSRLLSDRFSAERPKGSFSTLEIQRTEQGDSAMYLCASSLQGTGEKLFFGSGTQLSVL.